The 5 T cell receptor beta chains given below trace back to one sample, sequenced in a study of PD-1 blockade in mismatch repair-deficient tumors. These receptors have no identified antigens. The data were produced by immunoSEQ multiplex PCR, yet TCRdb's version contains in-frame clones alone and is incomplete. The data hold more than 9,500 clones, with around 86% observed a single time. Time point in this sample: roughly 10-day in vitro stimulation with candidate neoantigen peptide 2. Sequences were derived from cells cultured in vitro, sampled from a patient treated with pembrolizumab. These receptors originate from an adult with mismatch repair-deficient cancer.

This chain links TRBV5-1 with TRBJ1-1, with a possible D match to TRBD1 (6 bases). Looked up from germline, CDR1 is SGHRS and CDR2 is YFSETQ. The ends were cut back, 1 base at V and 2 bases at J, with 12 bases in the middle. The CDR3 has 15 amino acids. In DNA, the CDR3 is TGCGCCAGCAGCTTGAGGCCGGGGGCCAACACTGAAGCTTTCTTT. It encodes CASSLRPGANTEAFF.

V gene TRBV5-6 combines with J gene TRBJ2-5; no reliable D call. Trimming removed 4 bases at V and 4 bases at J, with 14 bases between. This CDR3 region has 14 residues. Germline-derived CDR1 and CDR2 are SGHDT and YYEEEE. The CDR3 protein is CASSGNYAGETQYF. The CDR3, as DNA: TGTGCCAGCAGCGGGAACTACGCTGGAGAGACCCAGTACTTC.

This clone was found once. The CDR3 sequence: CASSLETNTGELFF. The CDR3 coding sequence is TGTGCCAGCAGCTTAGAGACGAACACCGGGGAGCTGTTTTTT. The chain has TRBV7-3 and TRBJ2-2; D is unclear. Trimming shortened V by 2 bases and J by 0 bases, and 4 bases separated the two germline ends. Per the germline V gene, CDR1 is SGHTA and CDR2 is FQGTGA. This CDR3 region has 14 residues.

The rearrangement uses TRBV7-3 and TRBJ2-5; 8 bases line up with TRBD2. V shed 2 bases and J 5 bases; nucleotides not matched to a gene: 4. Germline CDR1 is SGHTA and CDR2 is FQGTGA. CDR3 size: 14 residues. In nucleotides, the CDR3 is TGTGCCAGCAGCTTAGCGGGAGGTGGCGAGACCCAGTACTTC. It is translated as CASSLAGGGETQYF.

This chain joins TRBV5-1 and TRBJ2-7; TRBD2 agrees at 7 bases. This CDR3 contains 14 residues. J lost 0 bases, V lost 4 bases, and 4 bases had no gene match. CDR1 is SGHRS, CDR2 YFSETQ, per germline. The CDR3 coding sequence is TGCGCCAGCAGCCCCTCTAGCGGCTCCTACGAGCAGTACTTC. Translated: CASSPSSGSYEQYF. The full variable domain, with the rest looked up from reference TRBV5-1 and TRBJ2-7, is KAGVTQTPRYLIKTRGQQVTLSCSPISGHRSVSWYQQTPGQGLQFLFEYFSETQRNKGNFPGRFSGRQFSNSRSEMNVSTLELGDSALYLCASSPSSGSYEQYFGPGTRLTVT.